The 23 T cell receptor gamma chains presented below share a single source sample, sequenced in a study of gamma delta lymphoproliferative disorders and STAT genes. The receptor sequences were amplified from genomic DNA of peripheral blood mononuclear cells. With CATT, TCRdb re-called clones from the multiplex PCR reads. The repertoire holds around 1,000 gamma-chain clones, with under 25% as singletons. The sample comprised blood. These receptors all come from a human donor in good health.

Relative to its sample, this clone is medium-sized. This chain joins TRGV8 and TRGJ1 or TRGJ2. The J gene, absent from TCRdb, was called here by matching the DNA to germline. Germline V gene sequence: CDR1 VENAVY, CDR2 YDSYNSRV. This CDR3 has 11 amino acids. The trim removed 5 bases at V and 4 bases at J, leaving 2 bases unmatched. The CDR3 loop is CATWAYYKKLF. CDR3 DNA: TGTGCCACCTGGGCATATTATAAGAAACTCTTT.

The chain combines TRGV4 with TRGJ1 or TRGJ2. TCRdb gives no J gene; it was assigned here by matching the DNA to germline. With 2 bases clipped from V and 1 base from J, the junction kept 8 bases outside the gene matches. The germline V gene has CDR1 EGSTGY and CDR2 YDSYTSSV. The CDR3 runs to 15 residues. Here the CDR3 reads CATWDVDNNYYKKLF. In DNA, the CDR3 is TGTGCCACCTGGGATGTCGACAACAATTATTATAAGAAACTCTTT.

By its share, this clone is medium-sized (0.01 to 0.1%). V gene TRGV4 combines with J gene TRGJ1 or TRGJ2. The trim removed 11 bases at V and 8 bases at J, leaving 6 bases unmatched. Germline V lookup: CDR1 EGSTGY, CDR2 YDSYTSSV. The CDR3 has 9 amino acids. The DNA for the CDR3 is TGTGCCAGAACAAATAAGAAACTCTTT. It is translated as CARTNKKLF.

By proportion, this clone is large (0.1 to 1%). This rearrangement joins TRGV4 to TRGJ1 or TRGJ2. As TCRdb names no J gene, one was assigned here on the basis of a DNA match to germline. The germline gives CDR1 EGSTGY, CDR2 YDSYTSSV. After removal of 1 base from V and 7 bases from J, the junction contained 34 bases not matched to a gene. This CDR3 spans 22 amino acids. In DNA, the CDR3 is TGTGCCACCTGGGATGGTCCGGTTCTGAGCACCTTGGGTTATACGAAGTTGTATAAGAAACTCTTT. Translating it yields CATWDGPVLSTLGYTKLYKKLF.

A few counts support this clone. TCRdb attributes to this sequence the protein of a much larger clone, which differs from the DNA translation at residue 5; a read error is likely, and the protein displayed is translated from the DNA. This CDR3 reads CATWGCYYKKLF. The DNA of the CDR3 is TGTGCCACCTGGGGTTGCTATTATAAGAAACTCTTT. The chain uses TRGV4 and TRGJ1 or TRGJ2. Here the J gene was assigned by germline matching of the DNA, as TCRdb has none. CDR1 is EGSTGY and CDR2 is YDSYTSSV in the germline V gene. The J segment lost 4 bases and the V segment lost 5 bases, leaving 5 bases of the junction unmatched. This CDR3 region has 12 residues.

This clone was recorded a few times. CDR3 region: CALWGAGGRLF. The CDR3, as DNA: TGTGCCTTGTGGGGGGCGGGGGGAAGGCTCTTT. The J gene was not called, though the V gene is TRGV9. The germline V gene encodes CDR1 GITISATS and CDR2 ISYDGTV (reference sequence). The CDR3 has 11 amino acids.

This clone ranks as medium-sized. CDR3 DNA: TGTGCCACCTGGGGAATGAGCCTTTATTATAAGAAACTCTTT. It translates to CATWGMSLYYKKLF. The J gene is TRGJ1 or TRGJ2, the V gene TRGV4. No J segment appears in TCRdb, so it was assigned here by matching the sequence to germline. The CDR3 spans 14 residues. Per the germline V gene, CDR1 is EGSTGY and CDR2 is YDSYTSSV. Trimming cost V 5 bases and J 3 bases; bases outside gene matches: 10.

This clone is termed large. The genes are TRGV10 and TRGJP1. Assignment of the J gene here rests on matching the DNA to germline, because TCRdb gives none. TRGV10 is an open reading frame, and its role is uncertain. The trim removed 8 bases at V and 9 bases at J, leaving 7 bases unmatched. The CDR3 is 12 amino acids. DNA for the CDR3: TGTGCTGCGTGGGAATATCGTTGGTTCAAGATATTT. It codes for CAAWEYRWFKIF.

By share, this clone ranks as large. The CDR3, as DNA: TGTGCCACCTGGGACTACCCCAATACCACTGGTTGGTTCAAGATATTT. The encoded protein is CATWDYPNTTGWFKIF. The chain has TRGV4 and TRGJP1. No J gene is reported in TCRdb; it was inferred here by comparing the DNA with germline. Losses at the gene ends were 4 bases for V and 0 bases for J; bases not matched to a gene: 8. The CDR3 sequence is 16 residues long. Per the germline V gene, CDR1 is EGSTGY and CDR2 is YDSYTSSV.

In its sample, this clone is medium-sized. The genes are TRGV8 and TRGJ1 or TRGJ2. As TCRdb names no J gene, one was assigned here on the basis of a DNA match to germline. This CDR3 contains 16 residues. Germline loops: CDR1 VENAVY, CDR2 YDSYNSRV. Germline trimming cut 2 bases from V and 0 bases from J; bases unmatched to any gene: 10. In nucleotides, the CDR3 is TGTGCCACCTGGGATAAGGTCCCGAAGAATTATTATAAGAAACTCTTT. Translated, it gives CATWDKVPKNYYKKLF.

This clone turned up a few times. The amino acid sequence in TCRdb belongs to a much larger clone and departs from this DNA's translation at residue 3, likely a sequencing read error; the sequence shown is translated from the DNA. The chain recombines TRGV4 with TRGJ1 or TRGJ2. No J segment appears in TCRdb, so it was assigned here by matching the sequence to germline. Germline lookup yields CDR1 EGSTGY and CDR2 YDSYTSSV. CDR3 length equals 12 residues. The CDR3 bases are TGTGCCCCCTGGGATACCACTTATAAGAAACTCTTT. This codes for CAPWDTTYKKLF.

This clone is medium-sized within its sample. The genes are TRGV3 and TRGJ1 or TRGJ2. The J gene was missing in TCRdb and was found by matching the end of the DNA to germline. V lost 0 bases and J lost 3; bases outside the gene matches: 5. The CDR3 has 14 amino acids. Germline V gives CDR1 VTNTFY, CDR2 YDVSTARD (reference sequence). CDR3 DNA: TGTGCCACCTGGGACAGGCCGGCTTATTATAAGAAACTCTTT. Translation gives CATWDRPAYYKKLF.

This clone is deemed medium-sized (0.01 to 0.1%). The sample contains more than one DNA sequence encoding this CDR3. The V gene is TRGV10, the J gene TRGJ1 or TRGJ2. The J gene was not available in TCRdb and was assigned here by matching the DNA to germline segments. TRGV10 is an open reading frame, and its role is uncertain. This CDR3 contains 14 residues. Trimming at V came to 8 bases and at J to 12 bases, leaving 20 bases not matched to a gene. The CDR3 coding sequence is TGTGCTGCGTGGGATTCTACCTGGAAGGTGAGGAAACTCTTT. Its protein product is CAAWDSTWKVRKLF.

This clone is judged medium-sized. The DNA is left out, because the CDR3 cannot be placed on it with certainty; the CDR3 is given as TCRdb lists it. CDR3 sequence reads: CTTVPAGLFREKLF. The J segment was not called; the V segment is TRGV11. TRGV11 is treated as an ORF (open reading frame) with a function not yet certain. The CDR3 sequence runs 14 residues, both termini included.

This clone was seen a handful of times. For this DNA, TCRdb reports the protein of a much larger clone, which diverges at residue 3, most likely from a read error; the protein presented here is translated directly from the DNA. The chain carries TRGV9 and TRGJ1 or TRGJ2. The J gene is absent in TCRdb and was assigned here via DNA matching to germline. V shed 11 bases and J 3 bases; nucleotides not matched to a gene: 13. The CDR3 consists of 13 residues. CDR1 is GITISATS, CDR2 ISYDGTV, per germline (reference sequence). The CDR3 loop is CASSLRGYYKKLF. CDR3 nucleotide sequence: TGTGCCTCGTCCCTAAGGGGTTATTATAAGAAACTCTTT.

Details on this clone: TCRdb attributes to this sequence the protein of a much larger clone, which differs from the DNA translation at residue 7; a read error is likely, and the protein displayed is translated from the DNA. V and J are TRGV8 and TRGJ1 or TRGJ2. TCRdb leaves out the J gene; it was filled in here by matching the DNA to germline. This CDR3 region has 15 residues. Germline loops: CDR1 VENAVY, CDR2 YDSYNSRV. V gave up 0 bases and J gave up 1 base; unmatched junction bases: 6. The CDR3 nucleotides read TGTGCCACCTGGGATAGGGTGACAAATTATTATAAGAAACTCTTT. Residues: CATWDRVTNYYKKLF.

The CDR3 is CAALLPRTGWFKIF. For the CDR3, the DNA is TGTGCTGCCTTACTGCCGCGGACTGGTTGGTTCAAGATATTT. The V and J genes are TRGV10 and TRGJP1. The J gene was not available in TCRdb and was assigned here by matching the DNA to germline segments. TRGV10 qualifies as an ORF whose function is uncertain. Trimming removed 12 bases from V and 5 bases from J; junction bases left unmatched: 13. CDR3 length: 14 amino acids.

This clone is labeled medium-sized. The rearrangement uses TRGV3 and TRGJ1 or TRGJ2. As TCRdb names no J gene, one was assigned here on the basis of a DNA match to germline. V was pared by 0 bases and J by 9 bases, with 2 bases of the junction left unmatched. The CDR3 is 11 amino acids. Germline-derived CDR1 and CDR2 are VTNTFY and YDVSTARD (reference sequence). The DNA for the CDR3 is TGTGCCACCTGGGACAGGCGTAAGAAACTCTTT. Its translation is CATWDRRKKLF.

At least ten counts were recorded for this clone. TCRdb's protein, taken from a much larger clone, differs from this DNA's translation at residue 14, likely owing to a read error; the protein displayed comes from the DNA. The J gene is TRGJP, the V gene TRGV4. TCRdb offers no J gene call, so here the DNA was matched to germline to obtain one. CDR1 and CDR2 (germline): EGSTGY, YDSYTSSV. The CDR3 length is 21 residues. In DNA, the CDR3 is TGTGCCACCTGGGATGGGCACACGAACCGAGTTGAAGAGATGGGCAAAAAAATCAAGGTATTT. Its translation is CATWDGHTNRVEEMGKKIKVF.

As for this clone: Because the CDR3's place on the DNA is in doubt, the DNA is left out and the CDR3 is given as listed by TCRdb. CDR3 in amino acids: CATWDSRVIRNSLAVEQHF. No J gene call was made, and the V gene is TRGV3. The CDR3 is 19 amino acids long, termini counted. Germline lookup yields CDR1 VTNTFY and CDR2 YDVSTARD (reference sequence).

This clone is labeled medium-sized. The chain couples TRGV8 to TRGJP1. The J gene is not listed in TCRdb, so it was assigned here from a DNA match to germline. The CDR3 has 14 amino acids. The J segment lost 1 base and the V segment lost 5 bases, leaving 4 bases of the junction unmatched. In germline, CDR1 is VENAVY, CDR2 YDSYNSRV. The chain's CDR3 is CATWVPTTGWFKIF. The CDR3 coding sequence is TGTGCCACCTGGGTACCTACCACTGGTTGGTTCAAGATATTT.

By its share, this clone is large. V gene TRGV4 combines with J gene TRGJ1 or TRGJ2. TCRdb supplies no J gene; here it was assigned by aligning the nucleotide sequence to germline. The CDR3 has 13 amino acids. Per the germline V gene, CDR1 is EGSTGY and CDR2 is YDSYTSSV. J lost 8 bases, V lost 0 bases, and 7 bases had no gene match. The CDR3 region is CATWDGLLDKKLF. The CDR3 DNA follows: TGTGCCACCTGGGATGGGCTGCTGGATAAGAAACTCTTT.

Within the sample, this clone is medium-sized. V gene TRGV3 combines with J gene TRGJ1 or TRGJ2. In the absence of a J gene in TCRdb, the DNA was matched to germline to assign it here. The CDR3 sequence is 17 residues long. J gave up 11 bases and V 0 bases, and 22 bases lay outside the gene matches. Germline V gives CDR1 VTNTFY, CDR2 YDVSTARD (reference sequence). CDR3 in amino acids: CATWDRPLLAGSLEKLF. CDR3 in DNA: TGTGCCACCTGGGACAGGCCTCTCCTGGCAGGGTCTCTCGAGAAACTCTTT.